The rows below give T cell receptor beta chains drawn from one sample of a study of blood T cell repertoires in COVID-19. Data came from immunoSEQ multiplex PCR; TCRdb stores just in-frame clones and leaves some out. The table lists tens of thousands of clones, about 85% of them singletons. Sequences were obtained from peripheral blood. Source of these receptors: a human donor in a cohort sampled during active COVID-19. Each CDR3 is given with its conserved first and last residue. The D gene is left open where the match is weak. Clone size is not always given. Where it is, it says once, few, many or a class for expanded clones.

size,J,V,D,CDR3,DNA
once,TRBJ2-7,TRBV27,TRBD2,CASSNGGSGGYEQYF,TGTGCCAGCAGCAACGGTGGTAGCGGGGGTTACGAGCAGTACTTC
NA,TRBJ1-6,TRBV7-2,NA,CASSHRDNYNSPLHF,TGTGCCAGCAGCCATAGGGACAATTATAATTCACCCCTCCACTTT
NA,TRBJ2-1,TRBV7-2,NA,CASSLPPGAGRGNEQFF,TGTGCCAGCAGCCTGCCTCCAGGGGCAGGGAGAGGCAATGAGCAGTTCTTC
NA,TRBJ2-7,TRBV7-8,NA,CASSPDLYEQYF,TGTGCCAGCAGTCCTGACTTATACGAGCAGTACTTC
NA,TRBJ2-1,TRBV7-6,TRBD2,CASSLAGGVAYNEQFF,TGTGCCAGCAGCTTAGCGGGGGGGGTCGCCTACAATGAGCAGTTCTTC
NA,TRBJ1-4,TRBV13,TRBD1,CASSPGQGHEKLFF,TGTGCCAGCAGCCCCGGACAGGGCCATGAAAAACTGTTTTTT
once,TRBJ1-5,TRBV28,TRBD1,CASSLMDRGGQPQHF,TGTGCCAGCAGTTTAATGGACAGGGGCGGACAGCCCCAGCATTTT
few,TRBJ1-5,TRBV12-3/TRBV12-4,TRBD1,CASIGTGEQPQHF,TGTGCCAGCATCGGGACAGGGGAACAGCCCCAGCATTTT
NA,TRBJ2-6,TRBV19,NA,CASMPGNSGANVLTF,TGTGCCAGTATGCCGGGAAACTCTGGGGCCAACGTCCTGACTTTC
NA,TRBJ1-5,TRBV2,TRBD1,CASSETGTATNQPQHF,TGTGCCAGCAGTGAGACCGGGACAGCTACCAATCAGCCCCAGCATTTT